This T cell receptor beta chain was obtained from a study of T cells in localized non-small cell lung cancer. The CDR3 loop spans 15 amino acids. J lost 5 bases, V lost 5 bases, and 11 bases had no gene match. Looked up from germline, CDR1 is SGHNT and CDR2 is YENEEA. Profiled with immunoSEQ multiplex PCR; TCRdb holds only in-frame clones, not every one. The sample lists roughly 2,400 clones, more than 20% occurring once. This specimen was normal lung tissue next to the tumor, taken before any cancer treatment. The V and J genes are TRBV11-3 and TRBJ2-7; 8 bases map to TRBD1. The source of this sequence is a female donor with stage II lung adenocarcinoma. DNA for the CDR3: TGTGCCAGCAGCCAGGGACAGGAGGTAGGCAACGAGCAGTACTTC. Its translation is CASSQGQEVGNEQYF. Full variable domain (remainder filled in from reference TRBV11-3 and TRBJ2-7): EAGVVQSPRYKIIEKKQPVAFWCNPISGHNTLYWYLQNLGQGPELLIRYENEEAVDDSQLPKDRFSAERLKGVDSTLKIQPAELGDSAVYLCASSQGQEVGNEQYFGPGTRLTVT.